These T cell receptor beta chains were read from a single sample in a study of T-cell reconstitution after alpha-beta-depleted transplantation in children. One entry per CDR3 protein results from TCRdb running MiXCR on the PCR reads. Among more than 60,000 distinct CDR3 sequences listed, roughly 6.6% were seen once. Here the sequenced sample was PBMCs from the stem cell graft donor, taken from the stem cell graft. The receptors stem from a human donor who donated a stem cell graft to a child with acute lymphoblastic leukemia. CDR3s include the opening cysteine and the closing phenylalanine or tryptophan. The D gene is left open where the match is weak. Rows may omit the clone size; those that give it use once, few, many or a size class.

many | TRBJ1-5 | - | TRBV4-1 | TGCGCCAGCAGCCAAGATACTGTTTGGAGTAGCAATCAGCCCCAGCATTTT | CASSQDTVWSSNQPQHF
- | TRBJ2-7 | - | TRBV19 | TGTGCCAGTAGCCCACAGGGAGCAACCTACGAGCAGTACTTC | CASSPQGATYEQYF
- | TRBJ2-7 | TRBD2 | TRBV19 | TGTGCCAGTAGGGACCCTAGCGGGACCGACGAGCAGTACTTC | CASRDPSGTDEQYF
- | TRBJ1-1 | - | TRBV7-2 | TGTGCCATCAGCTTATCCAGGAACACTGAAGCTTTCTTT | CAISLSRNTEAFF
- | TRBJ1-1 | TRBD1 | TRBV28 | TGTGCCAGCAGTTTACATCGTTGGGGACAGGGGAACACTGAAGCTTTCTTT | CASSLHRWGQGNTEAFF
many | TRBJ2-1 | TRBD1 | TRBV24-1 | TGTGCCACCAGTGATACCGGGACAGAGAATGAGCAGTTCTTC | CATSDTGTENEQFF
few | TRBJ1-1 | - | TRBV19 | TGTGCCAGTACCCTGGGAGGGCAGAACACTGAAGCTTTCTTT | CASTLGGQNTEAFF
- | TRBJ2-1 | - | TRBV4-1 | TGCGCCAGCAGCCAAGAAAATGGTGAGCAGTTCTTC | CASSQENGEQFF
many | TRBJ2-2 | TRBD2 | TRBV7-9 | TGTGCCAGCAGGTTGAGCGGGAGATACGGCACCGGGGAGCTGTTTTTT | CASRLSGRYGTGELFF
many | TRBJ1-4 | - | TRBV4-1 | TGCGCCAGCAGTCCGGACATGGATGAAAAACTGTTTTTT | CASSPDMDEKLFF
few | TRBJ2-6 | - | TRBV4-3 | TGCGCCAGCAGCCAAGATTTGGCCACCTCTGGGGCCAACGTCCTGACTTTC | CASSQDLATSGANVLTF